These 29 T cell receptor beta chains originate from one sample sequenced in a study of cytomegalovirus exposure and HLA in healthy donors. The PCR contained 60 Vbeta and 13 Jbeta primers. This table comes from immunoSEQ multiplex PCR, and its TCRdb copy is limited to in-frame clones, with some not included. The repertoire consists of about 120,000 clones, with roughly four fifths occurring once and the leading ten covering less than 3.5%. The specimen was PBMCs. These receptor sequences come from a woman aged 40-49 years in good health and CMV-seropositive.

Details on this clone: The conserved phenylalanine or tryptophan normally closing the CDR3 is absent here, so this likely arose from a read error. It is unclear where the CDR3 begins or ends on the DNA, so no DNA is shown, and the CDR3 is as TCRdb lists it. V and J are TRBV7-2 and TRBJ2-4; no check of the table's D call, TRBD2, against the DNA was made. Germline V gene data show CDR1 as SGHTA and CDR2 as FQGNSA. The CDR3 is 11 amino acids long, termini counted. The CDR3 here is CASSFGGELDL.

This clone was counted only a few times. The rearrangement links TRBV5-1 to TRBJ1-1, with a possible D match to TRBD1 (6 bases). The CDR3 consists of 14 residues. Per germline, CDR1 SGHRS and CDR2 YFSETQ. Between the trimmed V and J ends, which lost 0 bases and 1 base, there was a span of 7 bases. DNA of the CDR3: TGCGCCAGCAGCTTGGGACAGGAGAACACTGAAGCTTTCTTT. Its translation: CASSLGQENTEAFF.

This chain links TRBV18 with TRBJ1-1; a weak D match, TRBD1 (5 bases). CDR3 size: 14 residues. Trimming removed 5 bases at V and 5 bases at J, with 15 bases between. The germline V gene has CDR1 KGHSH and CDR2 LQKENI. The CDR3 DNA reads TGTGCCAGCTCATCCACGTCGGGGGGAACTGAAGCTTTCTTT. Residues: CASSSTSGGTEAFF. Filled out from reference TRBV18 and TRBJ1-1, the complete variable domain reads NAGVMQNPRHLVRRRGQEARLRCSPMKGHSHVYWYRQLPEEGLKFMVYLQKENIIDESGMPKERFSAEFPKEGPSILRIQQVVRGDSAAYFCASSSTSGGTEAFFGQGTRLTVV.

The chain carries TRBV5-1 and TRBJ2-1, with TRBD2 matching over 7 bases. With V trimmed by 4 bases and J by 1 base, 11 bases remained unmatched. The CDR3 runs 17 residues. CDR1 SGHRS and CDR2 YFSETQ come from the germline V gene. CDR3 DNA sequence: TGCGCCAGCAGCCGGACTAGTTTACCCTTTTCCTACAATGAGCAGTTCTTC. Translation gives CASSRTSLPFSYNEQFF.

Regarding this clone: Mismatch with germline at one junction end may stem from a read error. V gene TRBV18 combines with J gene TRBJ2-7; D call uncertain. Germline lookup yields CDR1 KGHSH and CDR2 LQKENI. The CDR3 extends over 13 amino acids. CDR3 sequence: CASSPSVVTERNF. The CDR3 coding sequence is TGTGCCAGCTCACCATCTGTAGTAACAGAAAGAAACTTC.

This clone was detected only a few times. The genes are TRBV7-2 and TRBJ1-1; D perhaps matches TRBD1 (6 bases). Germline CDR1 reads SGHTA; CDR2 reads FQGNSA. CDR3 length: 13 amino acids. V lost 8 bases and J 1 base, leaving 11 bases between the germline ends. The CDR3 loop reads CASGQQGNTEAFF. The CDR3 region has the DNA TGTGCCAGCGGACAACAGGGGAACACTGAAGCTTTCTTT.

The rearrangement links TRBV4-3 to TRBJ2-7, with 7 positions matching TRBD2. V lost 4 bases, J lost 7 bases, and 10 bases stayed unmatched. This CDR3 contains 14 residues. The germline CDR1 and CDR2 sequences are LGHNA and YSLEER. The DNA of the CDR3 is TGCGCCAGCAGCCGGAGCGGGGACGTAAGAGAGCAGTACTTC. Protein sequence: CASSRSGDVREQYF.

This clone has more than one count but fewer than ten. This sequence joins TRBV6-5 and TRBJ1-2, with 7 bases lining up with TRBD1. V lost 2 bases to trimming and J lost 6 bases; unmatched junction nucleotides: 6. The CDR3 has 14 residues. Germline CDR1 is MNHEY and CDR2 is SVGAGI. In nucleotides, the CDR3 is TGTGCCAGCAGTTACGCAGGGGGGAGTAATGGCTACACCTTC. The encoded protein is CASSYAGGSNGYTF.

The rearrangement joins TRBV5-4 to TRBJ2-7, with D tentatively TRBD1 (6 bases). Germline CDR1 is SGHNT and CDR2 is YYREEE (reference sequence). The CDR3 is 17 amino acids. Trimming took off 3 bases at V and 1 base at J, with 20 bases between the two ends. For the CDR3, the DNA is TGTGCCAGCAGCTCAAATTTGCGGACAGACAGTTCCTACGAGCAGTACTTC. It yields the protein CASSSNLRTDSSYEQYF.

The V gene is TRBV2, the J gene TRBJ2-7, with D possibly matching TRBD1 (6 bases). Trimming took off 2 bases at V and 1 base at J, with 12 bases between the two ends. Per germline, CDR1 SNHLY and CDR2 FYNNEI. The CDR3 length is 15 residues. In DNA, the CDR3 is TGTGCCAGCAGTGAAAGAGGCAGGGGATCCTACGAGCAGTACTTC. Its protein is CASSERGRGSYEQYF.

This chain joins TRBV5-4 and TRBJ2-3, with 14 positions matching TRBD2. The germline gives CDR1 SGHNT, CDR2 YYREEE (reference sequence). Trimming took 2 bases from V and 6 from J; bases not matched to a gene: 5. CDR3 size: 16 residues. DNA of the CDR3: TGTGCCAGCAGCTTCCGACTAGCGGGGGGGCCGGATACGCAGTATTTT. This encodes CASSFRLAGGPDTQYF.

The genes are TRBV30 and TRBJ2-1, with a tentative D call TRBD1 (5 bases). Trimming cost V 3 bases and J 5 bases, with 17 bases left between them. The length of the CDR3 is 15 residues. Germline V gives CDR1 GTSNPN, CDR2 SVGIG (reference sequence). The CDR3 bases are TGTGCCTGGAGATATAACAGGAAAGTGCACAATGAGCAGTTCTTC. The encoded protein is CAWRYNRKVHNEQFF.

The CDR3: CASRKDSHEQYF. The DNA for the CDR3 is TGTGCCAGCAGGAAAGACAGTCACGAGCAGTACTTC. The gene calls are TRBV6-1 and TRBJ2-7; D is possibly TRBD1 (5 bases). The V gene lost 6 bases and the J gene lost 5 bases, with 11 bases spanning the gap. This CDR3 region has 12 residues. The germline CDR1 and CDR2 sequences are MNHNS and SASEGT.

V usage is TRBV25-1 and J usage is TRBJ1-6; D may be TRBD1 (6 bases). The CDR3 consists of 15 residues. CDR1 and CDR2 (germline): MGHDK, SYGVNS. The ends were cut back, 8 bases at V and 6 bases at J, with 17 bases in the middle. CDR3 DNA: TGTGCCAGCCGCCTTTCCACAGGGTCTAATTCACCCCTCCACTTT. Its protein product is CASRLSTGSNSPLHF.

This clone was observed a single time. The chain couples TRBV5-1 to TRBJ2-5; 10 positions agree with TRBD2. Germline-derived CDR1 and CDR2 are SGHRS and YFSETQ. Trimming removed 4 bases from V and 5 bases from J; junction bases left unmatched: 8. The CDR3 contains 15 residues. The CDR3 protein is CASSLSGGASETQYF. CDR3 in DNA: TGCGCCAGCAGCCTAAGCGGGGGGGCCTCCGAGACCCAGTACTTC.

The chain has TRBV27 and TRBJ2-1, with 7 bases aligning to TRBD2. The trim removed 2 bases at V and 8 bases at J, leaving 3 bases unmatched. The CDR3 sequence is 13 residues long. Germline CDR1 reads MNHEY; CDR2 reads SMNVEV (reference sequence). The CDR3 nucleotides are TGTGCCAGCAGTTTAGGAGCGGGATATGAGCAGTTCTTC. This codes for CASSLGAGYEQFF.

This clone is a singleton in its sample. This chain connects TRBV4-1 to TRBJ2-1; D might be TRBD2 (5 bases). CDR1 and CDR2 from the germline V gene are MGHRA and YSYEKL. Trimming left V 4 bases short and J 7 bases short, with 14 bases between. This CDR3 is built from 14 residues. The CDR3 nucleotides read TGCGCCAGCAGCCCCTTACCGGGATCTAATGAGCAGTTCTTC. It codes for CASSPLPGSNEQFF.

This chain uses TRBV9 with TRBJ1-6; D might be TRBD1 (6 bases). The V gene's germline CDR1 is SGDLS and CDR2 YYNGEE. Trimming removed 3 bases from V and 2 bases from J, with 21 bases in between. The CDR3 consists of 19 residues. In nucleotides, the CDR3 is TGTGCCAGCAGCGGCCTAGTTGGGGGCGTAGATACCTATAATTCACCCCTCCACTTT. Its translation: CASSGLVGGVDTYNSPLHF.

The CDR3 reads CASSLEASGASSNEQFF. The CDR3 DNA reads TGTGCCAGCAGCCTAGAGGCTAGCGGGGCCTCGTCCAATGAGCAGTTCTTC. The rearrangement joins TRBV7-2 to TRBJ2-1; 9 nucleotides align to TRBD2. Unmatched junction bases numbered 14, after V lost 5 bases and J lost 6 bases. Germline V gene data show CDR1 as SGHTA and CDR2 as FQGNSA. This CDR3 spans 17 amino acids.

This chain links TRBV4-1 with TRBJ1-1; D perhaps matches TRBD1 (6 bases). Trimming stripped 2 bases from V and 7 bases from J, with 14 bases between. CDR3 length equals 14 residues. Germline values: CDR1 MGHRA, CDR2 YSYEKL. The chain's CDR3 is CASSQKATGGEAFF. The CDR3 nucleotides are TGCGCCAGCAGCCAAAAGGCGACAGGCGGTGAAGCTTTCTTT.

This chain connects TRBV7-8 to TRBJ1-5, with D maybe TRBD1 (5 bases). The CDR3 loop spans 15 amino acids. Germline CDR1 reads SGHVS; CDR2 reads FQNEAQ. With 5 bases removed from V and 2 bases from J, the gap between germline ends came to 13 bases. CDR3 nucleotide sequence: TGTGCCAGCAGCCCCGGCGGCAGGGGCAATCAGCCCCAGCATTTT. This codes for CASSPGGRGNQPQHF.

This clone was seen once. V usage is TRBV5-6 and J usage is TRBJ2-3; 7 nucleotides agree with TRBD1. The CDR3 runs to 16 residues. Germline assignment: CDR1 SGHDT and CDR2 YYEEEE. V gave up 1 base and J gave up 1 base; unmatched junction bases: 6. DNA of the CDR3: TGTGCCAGCAGCTTGCGGGCAGGGGGAGGCACAGATACGCAGTATTTT. Its translation: CASSLRAGGGTDTQYF.

This chain uses TRBV5-6 with TRBJ2-3; 7 bases line up with TRBD2. The CDR3 consists of 17 residues. Per the germline V gene, CDR1 is SGHDT and CDR2 is YYEEEE. V shed 0 bases and J 2 bases; nucleotides not matched to a gene: 9. Here the CDR3 reads CASSLARVAGPTDTQYF. The CDR3 DNA reads TGTGCCAGCAGCTTGGCCAGGGTAGCGGGTCCCACAGATACGCAGTATTTT.

In this sample, this clone turned up a few times. The rearrangement joins TRBV7-9 to TRBJ2-3, with 9 nucleotides matching TRBD1. The germline gives CDR1 SEHNR, CDR2 FQNEAQ (reference sequence). V lost 5 bases, J lost 0 bases, and 9 bases stayed unmatched. CDR3 length: 17 residues. CDR3 nucleotides: TGTGCCAGCAGCACCCGGGACAGGGCCACTAGCACAGATACGCAGTATTTT. This translates into CASSTRDRATSTDTQYF.

V is TRBV5-1 and J is TRBJ1-1, with D possibly being TRBD1 (6 bases). Trimming took off 1 base at V and 1 base at J, with 14 bases between the two ends. Germline V lookup: CDR1 SGHRS, CDR2 YFSETQ. CDR3 size: 16 residues. The CDR3 DNA follows: TGCGCCAGCAGCTTGTGGGTGTTGGGGGCGAACACTGAAGCTTTCTTT. Amino acids: CASSLWVLGANTEAFF.

The chain recombines TRBV30 with TRBJ1-4, with TRBD1 identical over 10 bases. Trimming took 1 base from V and 6 from J; bases not matched to a gene: 5. The CDR3 length is 15 residues. Germline CDR1 GTSNPN, CDR2 SVGIG (reference sequence). The DNA of the CDR3 is TGTGCCTGGAGTGACGAGGACAGGGGGGATGAAAAACTGTTTTTT. It yields the protein CAWSDEDRGDEKLFF.

This chain uses TRBV6-6 with TRBJ2-1; D remains ambiguous. Per germline, CDR1 MNHNY and CDR2 SVGAGI (reference sequence). V lost 2 bases, J lost 7 bases, and 15 bases lay in between. This CDR3 is built from 15 residues. Here the CDR3 reads CASSYGSSALNEQFF. The CDR3 DNA is TGTGCCAGCAGTTACGGCTCTTCCGCATTGAATGAGCAGTTCTTC.

The gene calls are TRBV18 and TRBJ1-5; D perhaps matches TRBD1 (6 bases). V dropped 4 bases and J dropped 3 bases, with 19 bases sitting between them. In germline, CDR1 is KGHSH, CDR2 LQKENI. CDR3 length equals 17 residues. CDR3 region: CASSQGGAGLNNQPQHF. The DNA for the CDR3 is TGTGCCAGCTCACAAGGGGGGGCAGGGTTGAACAATCAGCCCCAGCATTTT.

This clone occurred once. This chain links TRBV28 with TRBJ2-7; D perhaps matches TRBD1 (6 bases). The germline CDR1 and CDR2 sequences are MDHEN and SYDVKM. Trimming shortened V by 6 bases and J by 1 base, and 13 bases separated the two germline ends. This CDR3 has 14 amino acids. CDR3 sequence (DNA): TGTGCCAGCAGGCCGACAGGAAATTCCTACGAGCAGTACTTC. Translation gives CASRPTGNSYEQYF.